This is a list of T cell receptor beta chains from one sample in a study of control samples from healthy donors and cancer patients. Assay used: immunoSEQ multiplex PCR; TCRdb lists only in-frame clones, some missing. Among 120,000 or so clones listed, approximately 90% were seen once. The sequenced sample consisted of blood. The receptors were gathered from a man younger than 35 in good health. CDR3s include the opening cysteine and the closing phenylalanine or tryptophan. Each record gives: CDR3 protein, CDR3 DNA, D gene, clone size, V gene, J gene. The D gene is left open where the match is weak. For some rows the clone size is stated as once, few or many, or as a class when expanded; others skip it.

cdr3_aa: CASSYPDRGRDYGYTF
cdr3_nt: TGTGCCAGCAGTTATCCCGACAGGGGGCGAGACTATGGCTACACCTTC
d_call: TRBD1
clone_size: -
v_call: TRBV6-2/TRBV6-3
j_call: TRBJ1-2

cdr3_aa: CASSHKPDSSTDTQYF
cdr3_nt: TGCGCCAGCAGCCACAAACCCGACTCTAGCACAGATACGCAGTATTTT
d_call: -
clone_size: -
v_call: TRBV4-1
j_call: TRBJ2-3

cdr3_aa: CASSDGTGRGSQHF
cdr3_nt: TGTGCCAGCAGTGACGGGACAGGGAGGGGGTCCCAGCATTTT
d_call: TRBD1
clone_size: -
v_call: TRBV2
j_call: TRBJ1-5

cdr3_aa: CASSPQGTGDGEKLFF
cdr3_nt: TGTGCCAGCAGCCCCCAGGGGACAGGCGACGGGGAAAAACTGTTTTTT
d_call: TRBD1
clone_size: -
v_call: TRBV6-2/TRBV6-3
j_call: TRBJ1-4

cdr3_aa: CASSPRSGVQGSNTGELFF
cdr3_nt: TGTGCCAGCTCACCAAGGAGTGGGGTCCAGGGGTCTAACACCGGGGAGCTGTTTTTT
d_call: -
clone_size: -
v_call: TRBV18
j_call: TRBJ2-2

cdr3_aa: CASSDTDTQYF
cdr3_nt: TGTGCCAGCAGTGACACAGATACGCAGTATTTT
d_call: -
clone_size: -
v_call: TRBV25-1
j_call: TRBJ2-3

cdr3_aa: CASSLVSYTDTQYF
cdr3_nt: TGTGCCAGCAGCTTAGTATCCTACACAGATACGCAGTATTTT
d_call: -
clone_size: once
v_call: TRBV13
j_call: TRBJ2-3

cdr3_aa: CATSPFGQATDTQYF
cdr3_nt: TGTGCCACCAGCCCTTTCGGACAGGCCACAGATACGCAGTATTTT
d_call: TRBD1
clone_size: -
v_call: TRBV15
j_call: TRBJ2-3

cdr3_aa: CASSRDRGNEQYF
cdr3_nt: TGTGCCAGCAGCAGGGACAGGGGAAACGAGCAGTACTTC
d_call: TRBD1
clone_size: -
v_call: TRBV7-8
j_call: TRBJ2-7

cdr3_aa: CASSFLGIKTGELFF
cdr3_nt: TGTGCCAGCAGTTTTCTGGGAATAAAGACCGGGGAGCTGTTTTTT
d_call: -
clone_size: -
v_call: TRBV27
j_call: TRBJ2-2

cdr3_aa: CASSIGREDTEAFF
cdr3_nt: TGTGCCAGTAGTATAGGAAGGGAGGACACTGAAGCTTTCTTT
d_call: -
clone_size: -
v_call: TRBV19
j_call: TRBJ1-1

cdr3_aa: CASSLETGADSPLHF
cdr3_nt: TGTGCCAGCTCACTAGAGACAGGGGCGGATTCACCCCTCCACTTT
d_call: TRBD1
clone_size: -
v_call: TRBV18
j_call: TRBJ1-6

cdr3_aa: CASSYSKYRNYGYTF
cdr3_nt: TGTGCCAGCAGTTACTCGAAATATCGGAACTATGGCTACACCTTC
d_call: -
clone_size: few
v_call: TRBV6-5
j_call: TRBJ1-2

cdr3_aa: CASSLGRDQPQHF
cdr3_nt: TGTGCCAGCAGCTTGGGAAGGGATCAGCCCCAGCATTTT
d_call: -
clone_size: few
v_call: TRBV5-8
j_call: TRBJ1-5

cdr3_aa: CASSLYARGYEQYF
cdr3_nt: TGTGCCAGCAGTTTATATGCCAGGGGATACGAGCAGTACTTC
d_call: -
clone_size: -
v_call: TRBV28
j_call: TRBJ2-7

cdr3_aa: CASSQGTGYEKLFF
cdr3_nt: TGCGCCAGCAGCCAGGGTACAGGATATGAAAAACTGTTTTTT
d_call: -
clone_size: few
v_call: TRBV4-3
j_call: TRBJ1-4

cdr3_aa: CAWRRSPGTYGYTF
cdr3_nt: TGTGCCTGGAGGAGGTCCCCCGGAACCTATGGCTACACCTTC
d_call: -
clone_size: -
v_call: TRBV30
j_call: TRBJ1-2

cdr3_aa: CASSLTTGQGANVLTF
cdr3_nt: TGCGCCAGCAGCTTGACGACAGGGCAAGGGGCCAACGTCCTGACTTTC
d_call: TRBD1
clone_size: -
v_call: TRBV5-1
j_call: TRBJ2-6

cdr3_aa: CASSLAGIAGYTF
cdr3_nt: TGTGCCAGCAGCTTAGCGGGAATCGCCGGCTACACCTTC
d_call: -
clone_size: -
v_call: TRBV7-2
j_call: TRBJ1-2

cdr3_aa: CASSAYRGNQPQHF
cdr3_nt: TGTGCCAGTAGCGCCTACAGGGGAAATCAGCCCCAGCATTTT
d_call: TRBD1
clone_size: -
v_call: TRBV19
j_call: TRBJ1-5

cdr3_aa: CASSSASGLGNSPLHF
cdr3_nt: TGTGCCAGCAGTTCCGCGTCTGGGCTAGGGAATTCACCCCTCCACTTT
d_call: -
clone_size: -
v_call: TRBV6-5
j_call: TRBJ1-6

cdr3_aa: CSVDTPGQGKSGELFF
cdr3_nt: TGCAGCGTGGACACACCGGGACAGGGGAAAAGCGGGGAGCTGTTTTTT
d_call: TRBD1
clone_size: -
v_call: TRBV29-1
j_call: TRBJ2-2

cdr3_aa: CASSYARQEGNQPQHF
cdr3_nt: TGTGCCAGCAGTTACGCCAGACAGGAGGGCAATCAGCCCCAGCATTTT
d_call: -
clone_size: once
v_call: TRBV6-6
j_call: TRBJ1-5

cdr3_aa: CASSGDRGATGELFF
cdr3_nt: TGTGCCAGCAGCGGGGACAGGGGGGCCACCGGGGAGCTGTTTTTT
d_call: TRBD1
clone_size: -
v_call: TRBV6-5
j_call: TRBJ2-2

cdr3_aa: CASSLGWGSGTDTQYF
cdr3_nt: TGTGCCAGCAGCTTAGGATGGGGGTCTGGCACAGATACGCAGTATTTT
d_call: -
clone_size: once
v_call: TRBV11-2
j_call: TRBJ2-3

cdr3_aa: CASSLSLVKGIQYF
cdr3_nt: TGTGCCAGCAGTTTATCACTCGTGAAGGGCATTCAGTACTTC
d_call: -
clone_size: -
v_call: TRBV28
j_call: TRBJ2-4

cdr3_aa: CASSQDTGARNYGYTF
cdr3_nt: TGTGCCAGCAGCCAAGATACGGGGGCTCGGAACTATGGCTACACCTTC
d_call: -
clone_size: -
v_call: TRBV14
j_call: TRBJ1-2

cdr3_aa: CASSSAGANYGYTF
cdr3_nt: TGTGCCAGTAGTTCCGCAGGGGCCAACTATGGCTACACCTTC
d_call: -
clone_size: once
v_call: TRBV19
j_call: TRBJ1-2

cdr3_aa: CATSGSSSGNTIYF
cdr3_nt: TGTGCCACCAGCGGGTCAAGCTCTGGAAACACCATATATTTT
d_call: -
clone_size: -
v_call: TRBV15
j_call: TRBJ1-3

cdr3_aa: CASSEGLLSGNTIYF
cdr3_nt: TGTGCCAGCAGTGAAGGGCTCCTCTCTGGAAACACCATATATTTT
d_call: -
clone_size: -
v_call: TRBV2
j_call: TRBJ1-3

cdr3_aa: CASSQDSGTRNEQFF
cdr3_nt: TGCGCCAGCAGCCAAGATTCAGGGACTAGGAATGAGCAGTTCTTC
d_call: TRBD2
clone_size: -
v_call: TRBV4-3
j_call: TRBJ2-1

cdr3_aa: CASSLEGQGTYEQYF
cdr3_nt: TGTGCCAGCAGCTTAGAGGGACAGGGGACCTACGAGCAGTACTTC
d_call: TRBD1
clone_size: -
v_call: TRBV11-2
j_call: TRBJ2-7

cdr3_aa: CASTPPTDSSNTEAFF
cdr3_nt: TGTGCCAGTACCCCCCCGACGGACTCCTCGAACACTGAAGCTTTCTTT
d_call: -
clone_size: -
v_call: TRBV19
j_call: TRBJ1-1

cdr3_aa: CASSAEQGDTQYF
cdr3_nt: TGCGCCAGCAGTGCTGAGCAGGGAGATACGCAGTATTTT
d_call: -
clone_size: -
v_call: TRBV10-1
j_call: TRBJ2-3

cdr3_aa: CASRLHLELSGANVLTF
cdr3_nt: TGTGCAAGTCGCCTTCACCTTGAGCTCTCTGGGGCCAACGTCCTGACTTTC
d_call: -
clone_size: -
v_call: TRBV12-2
j_call: TRBJ2-6

cdr3_aa: CSAGTGNTIYF
cdr3_nt: TGCAGCGCGGGGACAGGAAACACCATATATTTT
d_call: -
clone_size: few
v_call: TRBV29-1
j_call: TRBJ1-3

cdr3_aa: CASSYGETLGYTF
cdr3_nt: TGTGCCAGCAGTTACGGTGAAACCCTTGGCTACACCTTC
d_call: -
clone_size: -
v_call: TRBV6-5
j_call: TRBJ1-2

cdr3_aa: CAISGTGDGYTF
cdr3_nt: TGTGCCATCAGTGGGACAGGGGATGGCTACACCTTC
d_call: TRBD1
clone_size: -
v_call: TRBV10-3
j_call: TRBJ1-2

cdr3_aa: CASSAQQGSQPQHF
cdr3_nt: TGTGCCAGCAGCGCCCAACAGGGTAGTCAGCCCCAGCATTTT
d_call: -
clone_size: few
v_call: TRBV9
j_call: TRBJ1-5

cdr3_aa: CASSLVIMRSYNEQFF
cdr3_nt: TGTGCCAGCAGCTTAGTGATAATGCGCTCCTACAATGAGCAGTTCTTC
d_call: -
clone_size: -
v_call: TRBV11-3
j_call: TRBJ2-1

cdr3_aa: CASSHGLAGGMTQYF
cdr3_nt: TGTGCCAGCAGCCACGGCTTGGCCGGGGGTATGACCCAGTACTTC
d_call: -
clone_size: -
v_call: TRBV14
j_call: TRBJ2-5

cdr3_aa: CASSDDSSNQPQHF
cdr3_nt: TGTGCCAGCAGCGACGACAGTAGCAATCAGCCCCAGCATTTT
d_call: -
clone_size: few
v_call: TRBV5-4
j_call: TRBJ1-5

cdr3_aa: CASSLRPLTYEQYF
cdr3_nt: TGTGCCAGCAGTTTACGACCGCTTACCTACGAGCAGTACTTC
d_call: -
clone_size: -
v_call: TRBV28
j_call: TRBJ2-7

cdr3_aa: CASSRLAGGWEQFF
cdr3_nt: TGTGCCAGTAGCCGTCTAGCGGGAGGCTGGGAGCAGTTCTTC
d_call: TRBD2
clone_size: -
v_call: TRBV19
j_call: TRBJ2-1

cdr3_aa: CASSNQQVCVQPQHF
cdr3_nt: TGTGCCAGCAGCAACCAGCAGGTCTGTGTCCAGCCCCAGCATTTT
d_call: -
clone_size: once
v_call: TRBV21-1
j_call: TRBJ1-5

cdr3_aa: CASSDTGTTTQETQYF
cdr3_nt: TGTGCCAGCAGTGATACGGGGACAACGACTCAAGAGACCCAGTACTTC
d_call: -
clone_size: -
v_call: TRBV28
j_call: TRBJ2-5

cdr3_aa: CASRSTDTQYF
cdr3_nt: TGTGCCAGCCGCAGCACAGATACGCAGTATTTT
d_call: -
clone_size: -
v_call: TRBV28
j_call: TRBJ2-3

cdr3_aa: CASSYSNNEQFF
cdr3_nt: TGTGCCAGCAGTTACTCTAACAATGAGCAGTTCTTC
d_call: -
clone_size: -
v_call: TRBV6-2/TRBV6-3
j_call: TRBJ2-1

cdr3_aa: CASSAWLAGTNNEQFF
cdr3_nt: TGTGCCAGCAGTGCTTGGCTAGCGGGGACCAACAATGAGCAGTTCTTC
d_call: TRBD2
clone_size: -
v_call: TRBV2
j_call: TRBJ2-1

cdr3_aa: CASSPRASSTDTQYF
cdr3_nt: TGTGCCAGCAGCCCTAGAGCCTCTAGCACAGATACGCAGTATTTT
d_call: -
clone_size: few
v_call: TRBV5-4
j_call: TRBJ2-3

cdr3_aa: CASSTRTGGRQETQYF
cdr3_nt: TGCGCCAGCAGCACCCGGACGGGTGGGAGGCAAGAGACCCAGTACTTC
d_call: -
clone_size: -
v_call: TRBV5-1
j_call: TRBJ2-5

cdr3_aa: CASSHDLGAYNEQFF
cdr3_nt: TGTGCCAGCAGCCATGACTTAGGGGCCTACAATGAGCAGTTCTTC
d_call: -
clone_size: -
v_call: TRBV7-9
j_call: TRBJ2-1

cdr3_aa: CASSQSWLGNTGELFF
cdr3_nt: TGTGCCAGCAGCCAAAGTTGGCTAGGAAACACCGGGGAGCTGTTTTTT
d_call: -
clone_size: -
v_call: TRBV9
j_call: TRBJ2-2